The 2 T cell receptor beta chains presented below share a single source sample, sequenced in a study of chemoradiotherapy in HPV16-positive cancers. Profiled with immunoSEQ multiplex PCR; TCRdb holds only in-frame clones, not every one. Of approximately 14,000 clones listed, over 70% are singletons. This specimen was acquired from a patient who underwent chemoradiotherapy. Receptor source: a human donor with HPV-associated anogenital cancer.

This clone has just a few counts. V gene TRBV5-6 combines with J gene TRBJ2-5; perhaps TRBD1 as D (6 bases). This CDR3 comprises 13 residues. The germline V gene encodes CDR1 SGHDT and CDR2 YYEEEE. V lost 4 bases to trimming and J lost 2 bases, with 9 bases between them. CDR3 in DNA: TGTGCCAGCAGCCGAACAGGGCAAGAGACCCAGTACTTC. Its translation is CASSRTGQETQYF.

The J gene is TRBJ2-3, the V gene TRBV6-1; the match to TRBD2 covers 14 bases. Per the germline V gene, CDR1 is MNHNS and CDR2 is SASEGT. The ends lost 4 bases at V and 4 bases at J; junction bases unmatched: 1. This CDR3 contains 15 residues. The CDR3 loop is CASSGLAGGPDTQYF. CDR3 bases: TGTGCCAGCAGTGGACTAGCGGGGGGGCCAGATACGCAGTATTTT.